This TCR beta chain was found in a study of metastatic and nonmetastatic thyroid tumors. The wider study: Repertoires from malignant and benign thyroid patients were compared across blood and tumor or nodule tissue.

With MiXCR, TCRdb called clones anew from the PCR reads. The table lists approximately 41,000 clones, roughly 27% of them singletons. Prior to thyroid surgery, none of the patients had received any treatment. Trimming took 7 bases from V and 7 from J, leaving 14 bases between them. CDR1 and CDR2 (germline): SNHLY, FYNNEI. The CDR3 totals 13 residues. The rearrangement uses TRBV2 and TRBJ2-1; possibly TRBD1 for D (5 bases). This clonotype was obtained from a male donor with papillary thyroid cancer or a benign thyroid nodule (not recorded which). Some clones in this sample may be carry-over from other donors' samples. Sequenced input: blood. The CDR3 sequence is CASKLGLKNEQFF. The DNA of the CDR3 is TGTGCCAGCAAACTGGGGCTTAAGAATGAGCAGTTCTTC.